Presented here are 7 T cell receptor beta chains from one specimen sequenced in a study of vaccination and CD4 T cells after COVID-19. The treatment denotes: approximately 9-day PBMC culture with coronavirus spike peptide pools or control peptides (ViraFEST assay). These CD4+ T cells came from an unexposed donor, sampled before the COVID-19 pandemic (2011-2018). These receptors are not linked to any known antigen. Cultured CD4+ T cells had their DNA profiled by the Oncomine TCR Beta short-read assay. TCRdb analysed the PCR reads with MiXCR anew, one entry per CDR3 protein. The profile shows about 5,900 distinct CDR3 sequences, about 32% of them singletons. Specimen: CD4+ T cells from blood, cultured in vitro. These receptors were obtained from a human donor in good health.

This clonotype came up a few times. The chain has TRBV19 and TRBJ2-1, with TRBD1 as a possible D gene (5 bases). The CDR3 spans 16 residues. Germline assignment: CDR1 LNHDA and CDR2 SQIVND (reference sequence). V dropped 6 bases and J dropped 0 bases, with 15 bases sitting between them. In DNA form, the CDR3 reads TGTGCCAGTAGGCAGGGTCCAGTGAGCTCCTACAATGAGCAGTTCTTC. Translation gives CASRQGPVSSYNEQFF.

The sample holds a few counts of this clonotype. The chain employs TRBV2 and TRBJ1-2, with TRBD1 matching 8 bases. This CDR3 spans 13 amino acids. In germline, CDR1 is SNHLY, CDR2 FYNNEI. V shed 6 bases, J shed 6 bases, and the junction held 6 bases outside the gene matches. The CDR3 protein is CASSQRQGNGYTF. CDR3 DNA: TGTGCCAGCAGCCAACGACAGGGGAATGGCTACACCTTC.

This clonotype was picked up a small number of times. The V gene is TRBV7-9, the J gene TRBJ2-2; no clear D gene. The CDR3 runs 14 residues. Germline V gives CDR1 SEHNR, CDR2 FQNEAQ (reference sequence). The ends were cut back, 1 base at V and 2 bases at J, with 5 bases in the middle. CDR3 sequence: CASSLGVNTGELFF. For the CDR3, the DNA is TGTGCCAGCAGCTTAGGCGTAAACACCGGGGAGCTGTTTTTT.

This clonotype was counted between two and nine times. The chain employs TRBV6-5 and TRBJ1-2; possibly TRBD1 for D (5 bases). Trimming left V 0 bases short and J 3 bases short, with 8 bases between. Per germline, CDR1 MNHEY and CDR2 SVGAGI. The CDR3 contains 14 residues. CDR3 residues: CASSYSRGYYGYTF. The CDR3 DNA reads TGTGCCAGCAGTTACTCTAGGGGATACTATGGCTACACCTTC.

V and J are TRBV12-3 or TRBV12-4 and TRBJ1-2; a possible D gene is TRBD1 (5 bases). Trimming took 5 bases from V and 6 from J, leaving 25 bases between them. The CDR3 sequence is 17 residues long. The CDR3 is CASSPQFRGRRSHGYTF. The CDR3 nucleotides are TGTGCCAGCAGTCCCCAATTTAGGGGAAGGAGGTCGCATGGCTACACCTTC.

There are a few counts of this clonotype. V is TRBV5-1 and J is TRBJ1-2; D perhaps matches TRBD1 (5 bases). Trimming removed 0 bases at V and 3 bases at J, with 12 bases between. Germline V lookup: CDR1 SGHRS, CDR2 YFSETQ. The CDR3 covers 15 residues. CDR3: CASSLAWGIDYGYTF. As DNA, the CDR3 is TGCGCCAGCAGCTTGGCCTGGGGCATTGACTATGGCTACACCTTC.

This clonotype was detected only a few times. V gene TRBV24-1 combines with J gene TRBJ2-3; 9 bases are a match to TRBD2. The CDR3 totals 14 residues. Germline trimming cut 4 bases from V and 4 bases from J; bases unmatched to any gene: 2. The V gene's germline CDR1 is KGHDR and CDR2 SFDVKD. The chain's CDR3 is CATSEGGGADTQYF. DNA of the CDR3: TGTGCCACCAGTGAGGGCGGGGGGGCAGATACGCAGTATTTT.